The sequence of this T cell receptor beta chain was determined in a study of blood T cell repertoires in COVID-19. Study at large: Some COVID-19 samples were acute and others convalescent; all came from the United States, Italy and Spain. The analysed material was cDNA or gDNA that came from T cells, B-cell-depleted T cells, or PBMCs.

As originally analysed: Amplification of reference gene primers provided the estimated nucleated cell counts. Method: immunoSEQ multiplex PCR; TCRdb's copy keeps in-frame clones and lacks some. D and trimming come from the DNA, and the V and J calls and clone size come from that table. The sample lists 300,000 to 350,000 clones, 75% to 90% occurring once. This clone appeared a few times. The TCR sequence derives from a man aged 18-30 years with active or convalescent COVID-19. Source material: peripheral blood.

The CDR3 spells CASSYSMQANQPQHF. DNA for the CDR3: TGTGCCAGCAGTTACTCCATGCAGGCAAATCAGCCCCAGCATTTT. The chain recombines TRBV6-2 or TRBV6-3 with TRBJ1-5; the D is unclear. V lost 0 bases, J lost 4 bases, and 10 bases lay in between. Germline loops: CDR1 MNHEY, CDR2 SVGEGT. The CDR3 extends over 15 amino acids.